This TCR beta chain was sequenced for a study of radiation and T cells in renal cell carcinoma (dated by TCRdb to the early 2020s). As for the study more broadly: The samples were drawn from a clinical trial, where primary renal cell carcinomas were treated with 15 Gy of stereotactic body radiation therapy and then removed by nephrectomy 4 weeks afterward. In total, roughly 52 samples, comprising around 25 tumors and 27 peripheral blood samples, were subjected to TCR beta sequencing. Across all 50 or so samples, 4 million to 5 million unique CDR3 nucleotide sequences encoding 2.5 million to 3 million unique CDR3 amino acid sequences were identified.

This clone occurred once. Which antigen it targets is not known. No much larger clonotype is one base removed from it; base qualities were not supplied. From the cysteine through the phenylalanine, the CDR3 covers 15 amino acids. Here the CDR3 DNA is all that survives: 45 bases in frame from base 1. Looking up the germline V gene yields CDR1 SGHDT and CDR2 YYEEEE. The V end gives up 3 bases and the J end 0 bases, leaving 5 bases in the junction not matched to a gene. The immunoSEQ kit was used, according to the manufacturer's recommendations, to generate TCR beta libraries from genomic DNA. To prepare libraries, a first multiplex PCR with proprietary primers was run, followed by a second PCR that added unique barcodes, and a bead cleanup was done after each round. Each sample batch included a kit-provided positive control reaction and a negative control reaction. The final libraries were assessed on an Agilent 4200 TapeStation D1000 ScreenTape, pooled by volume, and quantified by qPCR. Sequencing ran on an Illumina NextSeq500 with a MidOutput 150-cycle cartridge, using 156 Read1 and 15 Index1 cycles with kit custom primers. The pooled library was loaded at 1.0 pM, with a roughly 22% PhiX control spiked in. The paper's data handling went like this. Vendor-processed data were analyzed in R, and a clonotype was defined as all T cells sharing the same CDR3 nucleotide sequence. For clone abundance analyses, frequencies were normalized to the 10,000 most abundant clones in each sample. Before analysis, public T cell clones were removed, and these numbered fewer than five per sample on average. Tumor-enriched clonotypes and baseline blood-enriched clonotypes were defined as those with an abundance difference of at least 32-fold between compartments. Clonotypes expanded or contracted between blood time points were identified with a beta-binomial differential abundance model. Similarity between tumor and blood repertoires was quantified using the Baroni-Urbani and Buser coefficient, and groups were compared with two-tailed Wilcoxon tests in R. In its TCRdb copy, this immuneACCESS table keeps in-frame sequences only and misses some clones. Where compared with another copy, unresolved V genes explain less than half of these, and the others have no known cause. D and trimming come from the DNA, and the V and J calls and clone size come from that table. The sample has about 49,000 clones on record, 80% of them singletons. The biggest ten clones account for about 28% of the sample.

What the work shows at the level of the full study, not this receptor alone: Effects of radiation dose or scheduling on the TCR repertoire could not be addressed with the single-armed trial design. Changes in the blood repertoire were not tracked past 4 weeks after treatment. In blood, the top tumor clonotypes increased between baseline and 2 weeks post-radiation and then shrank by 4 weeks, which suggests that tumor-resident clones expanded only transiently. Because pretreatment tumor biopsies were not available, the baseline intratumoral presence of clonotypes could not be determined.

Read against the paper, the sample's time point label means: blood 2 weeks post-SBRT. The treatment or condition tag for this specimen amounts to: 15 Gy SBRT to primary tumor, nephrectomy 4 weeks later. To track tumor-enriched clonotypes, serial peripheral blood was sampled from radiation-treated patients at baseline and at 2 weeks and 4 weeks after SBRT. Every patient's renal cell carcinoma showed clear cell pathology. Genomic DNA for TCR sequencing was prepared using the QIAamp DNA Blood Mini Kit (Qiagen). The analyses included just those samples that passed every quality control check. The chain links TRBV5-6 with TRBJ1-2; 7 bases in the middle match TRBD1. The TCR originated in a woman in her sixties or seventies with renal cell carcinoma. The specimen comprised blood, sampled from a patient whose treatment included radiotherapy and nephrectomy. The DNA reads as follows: TGTGCCAGCAGCTCCGGACAGGAAGCTAACTATGGCTACACCTTC. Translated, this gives CASSSGQEANYGYTF.